This T cell receptor (beta chain) was captured by sequencing in a study of breast tumors, draining lymph nodes, adjacent tissues. Broader study findings: Compared with basal-like, luminal-like tumors shared significantly more repertoire with nontumor tissue.

In regard to this clonotype: The antigen is unknown. A read error may be the cause here, since a much bigger clone is one base away. Without the conserved terminal phenylalanine or tryptophan, this CDR3 likely stems from a read error.

Germline V lookup: CDR1 SNHLY, CDR2 FYNNEI. J lost 10 bases, V lost 8 bases, and 7 bases had no gene match. The CDR3 totals 11 residues. TCRdb ran MiXCR on the multiplex PCR reads and lists one entry per CDR3 protein. The sample comprises approximately 210,000 distinct CDR3 sequences, about 30% of which are singletons, and more than 1.3% rests with the top ten. Axillary draining lymph nodes of breast cancer patients supplied the node samples. The TCR was taken from a female donor with breast cancer. Some clones in this sample may be carry-over from other donors' samples. Sequenced input: axillary lymph node tissue. The rearrangement joins TRBV2 to TRBJ1-1; 7 bases are a match to TRBD1. Here the CDR3 DNA reads TGTGCCAGCCTACGGACAGGAGGAGCTTTCCTT. Residues: CASLRTGGAFL.